The clone carrying this T cell receptor (beta chain) was recorded many times. Antigen: not known. The germline V gene has CDR1 LNHDA and CDR2 SQIVND (reference sequence). The CDR3 extends over 15 amino acids. The V segment lost 1 base and the J segment 4 bases; nucleotides outside the gene matches: 6. The source of the sample is a study of Graves' ophthalmopathy and Graves' hyperthyroidism. Notes on the study in general: The model's ophthalmopathy progression predictions had roughly 69% sensitivity and 72.22% specificity. Blood also contained most of the expanded thyroid clonotypes above 0.001 frequency.

RNA transcripts yielded amplified TCR beta CDR3 regions. Following a first-round RT-PCR that used HTBI primers, a second-round multiplex PCR was carried out. TCRdb re-called the multiplex PCR reads with MiXCR, one entry per CDR3 protein. The sample shows about 620,000 distinct CDR3 sequences, 22% of them seen only once. V usage is TRBV19 and J usage is TRBJ1-1; 7 nucleotides align to TRBD1. The source of this sequence is a young woman with stable Graves' hyperthyroidism. Some clones in this sample may be carry-over from other donors' samples. Sequencing was performed on peripheral blood. The CDR3 region has the DNA TGTGCCAGTAGTATAGCGGACAGGACCGGCACTGAAGCTTTCTTT. Its protein is CASSIADRTGTEAFF.